This T cell receptor (beta chain) stems from a study of T cell responses to AZD1222 COVID-19 vaccine. Study-wide points: At baseline, seropositivity was found in only a handful of AZD1222 recipients.

Generated by immunoSEQ multiplex PCR, the TCRdb table keeps only in-frame clones and is missing some. The table has more than 75,000 clones, around 82% seen once; the top ten hold under 1.5%. The CDR3 spans 16 residues. CDR1 and CDR2 (germline): SGDLS, YYNGEE. J lost 0 bases, V lost 4 bases, and 9 bases had no gene match. As regards this clone: The antigen is undetermined.

The J gene is TRBJ2-7, the V gene TRBV9; 8 nucleotides align to TRBD2. The clonotype was recovered from an adult who received the AZD1222 COVID-19 vaccine. The sequencing here drew on peripheral blood, taken 28 days after the second AZD1222 dose. The CDR3 DNA sequence: TGTGCCAGCAGCCGGGGTCCGAGCGGGAGCTCCTACGAGCAGTACTTC. Translated: CASSRGPSGSSYEQYF.